The entry below describes one T cell receptor beta chain. Antigen: not known. This sample is part of a study of STAT5B mutations in CD4+ large granular lymphocyte leukemia. Study-wide background: Healthy donors showed HLA-associated enrichment of the CDR3 'QG' motif.

TCRdb keeps only in-frame clones here, not all; method: immunoSEQ multiplex PCR. In the table there are around 20,000 clones, 82% of which are singletons. Points from the study as a whole: Patient CD4-sorted repertoires looked more clonal than healthy CD4+ repertoires, even without putative leukemic clones.

Buffy coats from healthy blood donors served as controls. This clonotype was sampled from a human donor in good health. The sample comprised CD4+ T cells from blood buffy coats.

CDR3 DNA sequence: TGTGCCAGCAGCCAAGATTTTACTAGCGGCTACAATGAGCAGTTCTTC. Encoded protein: CASSQDFTSGYNEQFF. The V call is TRBV4-2, the J call TRBJ2-1, with 8 bases that match TRBD2. The V and J ends lost 0 bases and 3 bases, in that order; junction bases with no gene match: 4. Germline CDR1 LGHNA, CDR2 YNFKEQ. The CDR3 covers 16 residues.